One sample yielded the 10 T cell receptor beta chains listed below, sequenced in a study of cytomegalovirus exposure and HLA in healthy donors. This PCR relied on a set of 60 Vbeta primers and 13 Jbeta primers. Sequencing was performed with immunoSEQ multiplex PCR; in TCRdb, only in-frame clones are kept and a portion is missing. The sample carries 100,000 or so clones, 83% recorded once. Source material: PBMCs. The receptors were gathered from a man younger than 30 in good health and CMV-seronegative.

A remark on this clone: In the same sample, other DNA sequences code for this CDR3. This chain links TRBV9 with TRBJ1-3; TRBD1 is a possible D gene (5 bases). V lost 4 bases and J 0 bases, leaving 11 bases between the germline ends. In germline, CDR1 is SGDLS, CDR2 YYNGEE. The CDR3 spans 15 residues. The CDR3: CASSPRQSSGNTIYF. Written as DNA, the CDR3 is TGTGCCAGCAGCCCTCGACAGAGCTCTGGAAACACCATATATTTT. The whole variable domain, filled in from reference TRBV9 and TRBJ1-3, reads DSGVTQTPKHLITATGQRVTLRCSPRSGDLSVYWYQQSLDQGLQFLIQYYNGEERAKGNILERFSAQQFPDLHSELNLSSLELGDSALYFCASSPRQSSGNTIYFGEGSWLTVV.

The chain couples TRBV6-1 to TRBJ1-3; tentatively, D is TRBD1 (5 bases). The germline gives CDR1 MNHNS, CDR2 SASEGT. CDR3 size: 15 residues. V was shortened by 6 bases and J by 0 bases, with 12 bases between the two germline ends. CDR3 bases: TGTGCCAGCAGGCAGCGGGGGGGCTCTGGAAACACCATATATTTT. Protein sequence: CASRQRGGSGNTIYF.

The chain employs TRBV9 and TRBJ1-1; D remains unclear. CDR1 is SGDLS and CDR2 is YYNGEE in the germline V gene. With 3 bases removed from V and 7 bases from J, the gap between germline ends came to 10 bases. The CDR3 is 12 amino acids. The CDR3 DNA reads TGTGCCAGCAGCGGACCGAGGATTGAAGCTTTCTTT. Its protein is CASSGPRIEAFF.

V is TRBV7-9 and J is TRBJ2-7; a possible D gene is TRBD1 (5 bases). Between the trimmed V and J ends, which lost 1 base and 1 base, there was a span of 14 bases. Germline CDR1 is SEHNR and CDR2 is FQNEAQ (reference sequence). The CDR3 has 16 amino acids. This CDR3 reads CASSLGLGERSYEQYF. The CDR3, as DNA: TGTGCCAGCAGCTTAGGGCTAGGGGAAAGGTCCTACGAGCAGTACTTC.

The CDR3 DNA reads as TGCAGCGTTGGTGGACTAGCGGGGACCTACGAGCAGTACTTC. Protein sequence: CSVGGLAGTYEQYF. The rearrangement uses TRBV29-1 and TRBJ2-7, with 12 bases lining up with TRBD2. V dropped 4 bases and J dropped 2; count of bases not matched to a gene: 3. The CDR3 runs 14 residues. Germline assignment: CDR1 SQVTM and CDR2 ANQGSEA.

The chain couples TRBV5-6 to TRBJ2-5; perhaps TRBD1 as D (6 bases). There are 15 residues in the CDR3. V was trimmed by 5 bases and J by 2 bases, leaving 16 bases between them. Germline-derived CDR1 and CDR2 are SGHDT and YYEEEE. CDR3 loop: CASRLRTELQETQYF. Written as DNA, the CDR3 is TGTGCCAGCAGGTTAAGGACAGAGCTTCAAGAGACCCAGTACTTC.

The chain carries TRBV11-2 and TRBJ2-2, with 10 bases matching TRBD2. The CDR3 sequence is 16 residues long. Germline V CDR1 and CDR2: SGHAT, FQNNGV. V dropped 6 bases and J dropped 6; count of bases not matched to a gene: 10. As DNA, the CDR3 is TGTGCCAGCAGAACGCGGGCTAGCGGGAGTCCCGGGGAGCTGTTTTTT. This translates into CASRTRASGSPGELFF.

The chain employs TRBV27 and TRBJ1-1; no reliable D call. Germline V CDR1 and CDR2: MNHEY, SMNVEV (reference sequence). Trimming took 6 bases from V and 7 from J, leaving 12 bases between them. This CDR3 spans 12 amino acids. CDR3 sequence: CASRLTPGEAFF. CDR3 DNA sequence: TGTGCCAGCAGACTTACGCCGGGTGAAGCTTTCTTT.

J is TRBJ2-7 and V is TRBV6-6; D is ambiguous. Germline-derived CDR1 and CDR2 are MNHNY and SVGAGI (reference sequence). Between the trimmed V and J ends, which lost 6 bases and 1 base, there was a span of 10 bases. The CDR3 is made up of 13 amino acids. CDR3 loop: CASRTGHSYEQYF. The DNA of the CDR3 is TGTGCCAGCAGGACGGGTCATTCCTACGAGCAGTACTTC.

The chain combines TRBV28 with TRBJ2-2; 15 nucleotides line up with TRBD2. V dropped 4 bases and J dropped 5; count of bases not matched to a gene: 8. This CDR3 has 18 residues. Germline loops: CDR1 MDHEN, CDR2 SYDVKM. CDR3: CASSSLGLAGGHTGELFF. The CDR3 coding sequence is TGTGCCAGCAGTTCCCTCGGACTAGCGGGAGGGCATACCGGGGAGCTGTTTTTT.